This TCR beta chain emerged from a study of monozygotic twins with inflammatory bowel disease. Study-wide points: Backing was not found for a single strong signal or clonotype associated with IBD.

With respect to this clonotype: Its matching antigen is unknown.

This CDR3 contains 13 residues. Germline values: CDR1 MDHEN, CDR2 SYDVKM. TCRdb re-called the 5' RACE reads and catalogs CDR3 proteins one per entry, DNA excluded. This sample's table reports 300,000 to 350,000 distinct CDR3 sequences. The chain links TRBV28 to TRBJ2-7; TCRdb picks TRBD1, but there is no DNA to check that call. The source of this sequence is a human donor with ulcerative colitis or Crohn's disease, or a healthy co-twin of an affected twin (not recorded which). The sample consisted of blood. This CDR3 reads CASSFNRGNEQYF.